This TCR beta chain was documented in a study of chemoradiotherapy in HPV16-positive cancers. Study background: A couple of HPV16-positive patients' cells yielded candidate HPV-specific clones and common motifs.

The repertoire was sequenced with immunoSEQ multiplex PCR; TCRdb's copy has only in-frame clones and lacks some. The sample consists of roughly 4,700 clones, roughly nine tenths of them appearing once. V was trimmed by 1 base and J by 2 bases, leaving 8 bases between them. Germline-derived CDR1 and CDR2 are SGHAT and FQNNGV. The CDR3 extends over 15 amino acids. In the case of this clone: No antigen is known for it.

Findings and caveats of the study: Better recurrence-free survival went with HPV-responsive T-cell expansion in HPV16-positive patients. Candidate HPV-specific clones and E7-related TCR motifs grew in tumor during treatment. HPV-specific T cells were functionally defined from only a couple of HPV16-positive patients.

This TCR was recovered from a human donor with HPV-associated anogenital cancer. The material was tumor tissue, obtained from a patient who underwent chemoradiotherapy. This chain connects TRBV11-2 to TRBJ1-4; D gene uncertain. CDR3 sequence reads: CASSLVGGTNEKLFF. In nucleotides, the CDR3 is TGTGCCAGCAGCTTAGTCGGAGGCACTAATGAAAAACTGTTTTTT.